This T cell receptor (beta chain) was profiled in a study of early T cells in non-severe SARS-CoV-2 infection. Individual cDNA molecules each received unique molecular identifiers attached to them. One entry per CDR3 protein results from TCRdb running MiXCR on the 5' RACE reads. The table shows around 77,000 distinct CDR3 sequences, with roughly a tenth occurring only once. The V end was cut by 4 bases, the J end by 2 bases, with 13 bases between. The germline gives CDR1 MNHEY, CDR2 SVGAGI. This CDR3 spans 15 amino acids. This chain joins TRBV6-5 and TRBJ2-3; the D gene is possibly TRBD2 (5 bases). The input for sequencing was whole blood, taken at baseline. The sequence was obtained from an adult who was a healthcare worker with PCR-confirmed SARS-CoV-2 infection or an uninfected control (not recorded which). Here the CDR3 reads CASSSIEGFTDTQYF. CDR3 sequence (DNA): TGTGCCAGCAGTTCCATAGAGGGTTTCACAGATACGCAGTATTTT.